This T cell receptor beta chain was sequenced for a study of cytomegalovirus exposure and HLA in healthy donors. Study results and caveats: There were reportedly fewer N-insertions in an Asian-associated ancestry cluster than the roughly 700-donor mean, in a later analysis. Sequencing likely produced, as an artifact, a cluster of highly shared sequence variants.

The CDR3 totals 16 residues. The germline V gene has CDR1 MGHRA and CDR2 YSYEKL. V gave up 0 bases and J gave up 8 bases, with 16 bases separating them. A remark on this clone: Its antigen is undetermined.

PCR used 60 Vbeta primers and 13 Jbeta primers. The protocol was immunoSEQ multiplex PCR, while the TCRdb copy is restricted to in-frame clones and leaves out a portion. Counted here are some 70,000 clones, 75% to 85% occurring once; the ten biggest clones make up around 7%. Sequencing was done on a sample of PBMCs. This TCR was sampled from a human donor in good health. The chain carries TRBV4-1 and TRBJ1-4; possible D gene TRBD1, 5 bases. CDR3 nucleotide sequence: TGCGCCAGCAGCCAAGATGGCGCGGGGGTAACGGAAAAACTGTTTTTT. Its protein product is CASSQDGAGVTEKLFF.